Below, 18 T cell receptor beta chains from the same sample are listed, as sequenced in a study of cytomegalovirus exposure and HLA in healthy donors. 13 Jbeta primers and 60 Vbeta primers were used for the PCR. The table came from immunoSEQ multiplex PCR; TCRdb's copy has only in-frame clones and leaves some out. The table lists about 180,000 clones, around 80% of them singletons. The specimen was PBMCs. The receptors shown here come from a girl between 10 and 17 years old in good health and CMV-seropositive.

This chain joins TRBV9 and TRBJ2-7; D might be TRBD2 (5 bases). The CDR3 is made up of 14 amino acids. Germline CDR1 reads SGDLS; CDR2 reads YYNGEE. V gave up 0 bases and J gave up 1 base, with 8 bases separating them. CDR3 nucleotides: TGTGCCAGCAGCGTAGGGCTAGCTTCCTACGAGCAGTACTTC. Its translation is CASSVGLASYEQYF.

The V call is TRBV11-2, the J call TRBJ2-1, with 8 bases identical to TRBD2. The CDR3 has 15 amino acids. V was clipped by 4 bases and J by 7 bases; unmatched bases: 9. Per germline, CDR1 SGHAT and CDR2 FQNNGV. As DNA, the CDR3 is TGTGCCAGCAGCTCGCCGGCGGGAGGTAGGAATGAGCAGTTCTTC. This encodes CASSSPAGGRNEQFF.

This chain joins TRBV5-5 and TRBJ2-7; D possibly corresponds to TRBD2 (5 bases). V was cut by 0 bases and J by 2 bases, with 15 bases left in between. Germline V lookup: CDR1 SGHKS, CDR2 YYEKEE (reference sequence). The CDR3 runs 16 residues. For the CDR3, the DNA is TGTGCCAGCAGCTTGGCGGTAGTTACGGGAACCTACGAGCAGTACTTC. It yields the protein CASSLAVVTGTYEQYF.

The CDR3 protein is CASSPSVGGAQHF. The CDR3 DNA sequence: TGTGCCAGCAGTCCATCCGTGGGGGGTGCCCAGCATTTT. V is TRBV27 and J is TRBJ1-5; D may be TRBD1 (5 bases). Germline V CDR1 and CDR2: MNHEY, SMNVEV (reference sequence). The CDR3 contains 13 residues. Trimming shortened V by 5 bases and J by 11 bases, and 16 bases separated the two germline ends.

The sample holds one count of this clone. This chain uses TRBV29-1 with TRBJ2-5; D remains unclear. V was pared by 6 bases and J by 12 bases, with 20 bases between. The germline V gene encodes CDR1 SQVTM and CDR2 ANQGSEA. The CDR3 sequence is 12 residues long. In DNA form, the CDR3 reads TGCAGCGTACTCTCGGGTGTACAAGATGAGTACTTC. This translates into CSVLSGVQDEYF. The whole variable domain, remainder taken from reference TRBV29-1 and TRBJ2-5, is SAVISQKPSRDICQRGTSLTIQCQVDSQVTMMFWYRQQPGQSLTLIATANQGSEATYESGFVIDKFPISRPNLTFSTLTVSNMSPEDSSIYLCSVLSGVQDEYFGPGTRLLVL.

The CDR3 spells CATSSGLTSGRQETQYF. The CDR3 nucleotides read TGTGCCACCAGCAGCGGCCTGACTAGCGGGAGACAAGAGACCCAGTACTTC. The chain carries TRBV15 and TRBJ2-5; 12 nucleotides match TRBD2. Germline V gives CDR1 LNHNV, CDR2 YYDKDF (reference sequence). This CDR3 has 17 residues. Unmatched junction bases numbered 7, after V lost 3 bases and J lost 2 bases.

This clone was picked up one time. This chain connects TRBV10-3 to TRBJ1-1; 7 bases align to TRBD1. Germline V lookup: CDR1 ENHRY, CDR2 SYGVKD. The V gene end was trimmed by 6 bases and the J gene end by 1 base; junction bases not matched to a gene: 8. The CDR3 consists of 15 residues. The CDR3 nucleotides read TGTGCCATCAGCGCTACGGGACAGAGGAACACTGAAGCTTTCTTT. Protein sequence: CAISATGQRNTEAFF.

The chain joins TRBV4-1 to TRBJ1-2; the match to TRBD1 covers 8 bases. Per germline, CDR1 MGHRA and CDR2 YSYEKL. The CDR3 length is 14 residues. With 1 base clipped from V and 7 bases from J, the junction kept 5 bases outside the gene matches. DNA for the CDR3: TGCGCCAGCAGCCAAGCGGACAGGGAGGCTGGCTACACCTTC. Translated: CASSQADREAGYTF.

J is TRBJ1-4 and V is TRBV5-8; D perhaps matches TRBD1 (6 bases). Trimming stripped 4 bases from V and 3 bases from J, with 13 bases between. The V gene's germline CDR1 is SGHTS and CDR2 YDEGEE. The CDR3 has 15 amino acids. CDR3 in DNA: TGTGCCAGCAGCCGTAGGGGGTTGGCTAATGAAAAACTGTTTTTT. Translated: CASSRRGLANEKLFF.

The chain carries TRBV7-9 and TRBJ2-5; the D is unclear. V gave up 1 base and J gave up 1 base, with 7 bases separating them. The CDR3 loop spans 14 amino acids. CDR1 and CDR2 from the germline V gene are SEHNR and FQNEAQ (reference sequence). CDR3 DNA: TGTGCCAGCAGCTTAGATGGCCCCCAAGAGACCCAGTACTTC. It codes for CASSLDGPQETQYF.

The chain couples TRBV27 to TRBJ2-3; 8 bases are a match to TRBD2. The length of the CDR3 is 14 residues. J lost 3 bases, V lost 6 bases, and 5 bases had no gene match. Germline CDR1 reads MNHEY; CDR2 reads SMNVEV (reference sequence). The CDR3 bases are TGTGCCAGCAGCCGGGGGGGAGAAACAGATACGCAGTATTTT. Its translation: CASSRGGETDTQYF.

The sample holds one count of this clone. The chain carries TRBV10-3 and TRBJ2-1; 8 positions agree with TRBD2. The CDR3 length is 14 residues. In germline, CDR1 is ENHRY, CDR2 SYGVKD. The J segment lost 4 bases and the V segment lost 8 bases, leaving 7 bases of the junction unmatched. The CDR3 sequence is CAIGLSGRYNEQFF. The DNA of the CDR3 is TGTGCCATCGGTTTAAGCGGGAGATACAATGAGCAGTTCTTC.

This CDR3 is CSAYERDGYTF. The CDR3, as DNA: TGCAGTGCTTACGAGAGAGATGGCTACACCTTC. The rearrangement uses TRBV20-1 and TRBJ1-2, with no clear D. This CDR3 has 11 amino acids. In germline, CDR1 is DFQATT, CDR2 SNEGSKA (reference sequence). Between the trimmed V and J ends, which lost 5 bases and 6 bases, there was a span of 10 bases.

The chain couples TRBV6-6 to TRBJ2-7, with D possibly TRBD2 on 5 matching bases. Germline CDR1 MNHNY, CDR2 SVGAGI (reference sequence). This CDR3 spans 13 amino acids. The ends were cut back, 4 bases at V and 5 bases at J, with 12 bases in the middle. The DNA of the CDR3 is TGTGCCAGCAGTTGCCTTGCGGGCAACGAGCAGTACTTC. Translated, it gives CASSCLAGNEQYF.

The CDR3: CASSTRGIRANVLTF. The CDR3 DNA reads TGTGCCAGTAGTACACGGGGGATACGGGCCAACGTCCTGACTTTC. The V and J genes are TRBV19 and TRBJ2-6; D is possibly TRBD2 (6 bases). CDR1 is LNHDA, CDR2 SQIVND, per germline (reference sequence). This CDR3 has 15 amino acids. V lost 4 bases and J lost 5, with 12 bases in between.

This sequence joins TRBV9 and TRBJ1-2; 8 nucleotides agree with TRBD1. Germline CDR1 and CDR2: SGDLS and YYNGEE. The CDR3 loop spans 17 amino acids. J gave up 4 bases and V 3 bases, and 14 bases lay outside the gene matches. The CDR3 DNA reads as TGTGCCAGCAGCGCCCTCCCCGGGTCAGGGGGCGGCTATGGCTACACCTTC. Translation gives CASSALPGSGGGYGYTF.

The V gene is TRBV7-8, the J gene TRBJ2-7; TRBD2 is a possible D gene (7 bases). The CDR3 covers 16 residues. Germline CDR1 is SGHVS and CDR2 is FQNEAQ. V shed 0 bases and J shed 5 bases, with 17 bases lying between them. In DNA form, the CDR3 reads TGTGCCAGCAGCTTAGCGGGGGGGCAGGGGAGAAACGAGCAGTACTTC. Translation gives CASSLAGGQGRNEQYF. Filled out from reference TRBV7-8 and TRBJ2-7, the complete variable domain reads GAGVSQSPRYKVAKRGQDVALRCDPISGHVSLFWYQQALGQGPEFLTYFQNEAQLDKSGLPSDRFFAERPEGSVSTLKIQRTQQEDSAVYLCASSLAGGQGRNEQYFGPGTRLTVT.

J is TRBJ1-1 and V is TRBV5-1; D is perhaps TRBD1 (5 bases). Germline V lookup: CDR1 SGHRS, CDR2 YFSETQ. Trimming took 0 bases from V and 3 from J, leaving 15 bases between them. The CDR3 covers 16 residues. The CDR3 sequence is CASSLALGGEDTEAFF. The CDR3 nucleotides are TGCGCCAGCAGCTTGGCGTTGGGGGGAGAAGACACTGAAGCTTTCTTT.